This T cell receptor beta chain was recorded in a study of shared clonotypes between healthy human individuals. Study-wide results and caveats: Among a handful of donors, 4.5% to 5.5% of naive CD4 clonotypes were found in common.

CDR3 length: 15 amino acids. The V and J ends lost 0 bases and 2 bases respectively, with 9 bases between them. Germline CDR1 reads SGDLS; CDR2 reads YYNGEE. Study donors comprised healthy, HIV-negative adults devoid of recent acute infection or vaccination. The CD4+ fraction was divided into a CD45RA+ naive subset and a CD45RA-negative memory subset. In regard to this clone: The antigen is not known.

Profiled with immunoSEQ multiplex PCR; TCRdb holds only in-frame clones, not every one. The sample lists some 1,100,000 clones; approximately 80% were seen once. This receptor was obtained from a young man in good health. Some clones in this sample may be carry-over from other donors' samples. The rearrangement joins TRBV9 to TRBJ1-3; D is unresolved. The specimen sequenced was memory CD4+ T cells from PBMCs. Subset given: CD45RA-negative fraction. The CDR3 is CASSVDWGAGNTIYF. The CDR3 nucleotides read TGTGCCAGCAGCGTAGATTGGGGAGCTGGAAACACCATATATTTT.